The 10 T cell receptor beta chains given below trace back to one sample, sequenced in a study of vaccination effects on CD4 cells after COVID-19. These receptors have no known antigen. Sequencing was performed with immunoSEQ multiplex PCR; in TCRdb, only in-frame clones are kept and a portion is missing. Among tens of thousands of clones listed, 70% to 85% were seen once. Culture proceeded for approximately 10 days, and CD4+ T cells were then isolated. The sequencing used CD4+ T cells from PBMCs cultured without peptide, collected before COVID-19 vaccination. The receptors were sampled from a human donor who had a prior SARS-CoV-2 infection.

The chain recombines TRBV3-1 (or the pseudogene TRBV3-2) with TRBJ1-3; no definite D call. The CDR3 length is 14 residues. CDR1 is LGHDT, CDR2 YNNKEL, per germline (reference sequence). Trimming took 5 bases from V and 3 from J, leaving 11 bases between them. The CDR3, as DNA: TGTGCCAGCAGCTACGATGACCGTGGAAACACCATATATTTT. This encodes CASSYDDRGNTIYF.

The chain couples TRBV2 to TRBJ1-6, with D perhaps matching TRBD1 (6 bases). The V gene lost 8 bases and the J gene lost 9 bases, with 20 bases spanning the gap. CDR3 length equals 15 residues. Germline lookup yields CDR1 SNHLY and CDR2 FYNNEI. The CDR3 DNA is TGTGCCAGCCAGACCGAAACAGGGATTAGTTCACCCCTCCACTTT. This encodes CASQTETGISSPLHF. Looking up the rest from reference TRBV2 and TRBJ1-6 gives the full variable domain: EPEVTQTPSHQVTQMGQEVILRCVPISNHLYFYWYRQILGQKVEFLVSFYNNEISEKSEIFDDQFSVERPDGSNFTLKIRSTKLEDSAMYFCASQTETGISSPLHFGNGTRLTVT.

The chain has TRBV13 and TRBJ2-2; 8 bases fit TRBD1. This CDR3 region has 16 residues. V lost 5 bases, J lost 2 bases, and 7 bases stayed unmatched. The germline gives CDR1 PRHDT, CDR2 FYEKMQ (reference sequence). CDR3 loop: CASSPRQGTNTGELFF. The CDR3 DNA is TGTGCCAGCAGCCCCCGACAGGGGACTAACACCGGGGAGCTGTTTTTT.

This clone showed up just a few times. The V call is TRBV30, the J call TRBJ1-4, with D possibly being TRBD1 (6 bases). V dropped 0 bases and J dropped 8 bases, with 13 bases sitting between them. The CDR3 consists of 14 residues. Germline assignment: CDR1 GTSNPN and CDR2 SVGIG (reference sequence). Here the CDR3 DNA reads TGTGCCTGGAGTGTATTGCCAGGGGTCGAAAAACTGTTTTTT. Translation: CAWSVLPGVEKLFF.

The J gene is TRBJ2-5, the V gene TRBV7-2; TRBD2 aligns across 13 bases. V was pared by 3 bases and J by 4 bases, with 5 bases of the junction left unmatched. The germline CDR1 and CDR2 sequences are SGHTA and FQGNSA. The CDR3 spans 16 residues. The CDR3 DNA reads as TGTGCCAGCAGCTTTGGACTAGCGGGAGTATCAGAGACCCAGTACTTC. Protein: CASSFGLAGVSETQYF.

This sequence joins TRBV30 and TRBJ2-7; 9 bases line up with TRBD2. The junction had 5 bases not matched to a gene; V was cut back by 0 bases and J by 5 bases. CDR1 and CDR2 (germline): GTSNPN, SVGIG (reference sequence). CDR3 size: 14 residues. CDR3 in amino acids: CAWSVVAGGDEQYF. The CDR3 DNA is TGTGCCTGGAGTGTCGTGGCGGGGGGGGACGAGCAGTACTTC.

This chain connects TRBV2 to TRBJ2-3; TRBD2 matches 8 bases. CDR1 and CDR2 from the germline V gene are SNHLY and FYNNEI. The CDR3 has 13 amino acids. With 10 bases clipped from V and 2 bases from J, the junction kept 5 bases outside the gene matches. The CDR3 sequence: CATQRGPTDTQYF. In DNA form, the CDR3 reads TGTGCCACCCAGCGGGGGCCCACAGATACGCAGTATTTT.

The CDR3 DNA reads TGTGCCAGCAGCAAGGGGACACATTACTACGAGCAGTACTTC. As protein: CASSKGTHYYEQYF. The rearrangement uses TRBV11-3 and TRBJ2-7, with a tentative D call TRBD1 (6 bases). CDR1 SGHNT and CDR2 YENEEA come from the germline V gene. The CDR3 is 14 amino acids. Trimming pared 5 bases from V and 3 bases from J, leaving 14 bases between.

The V call is TRBV7-8, the J call TRBJ2-1; D uncertain. This CDR3 is 14 amino acids long. V gave up 2 bases and J gave up 10 bases, with 15 bases separating them. In germline, CDR1 is SGHVS, CDR2 FQNEAQ. The CDR3 loop reads CASSLRLAGPEQFF. The DNA of the CDR3 is TGTGCCAGCAGCTTACGCCTTGCCGGGCCAGAGCAGTTCTTC.

This chain connects TRBV6-1 to TRBJ1-4; 7 bases fit TRBD1. This CDR3 has 15 amino acids. Germline loops: CDR1 MNHNS, CDR2 SASEGT. Trimming cost V 3 bases and J 6 bases; bases outside gene matches: 7. The CDR3: CASSDADREHEKLFF. CDR3 coding DNA: TGTGCCAGCAGTGATGCTGACAGGGAGCATGAAAAACTGTTTTTT.